The rows below give T cell receptor beta chains drawn from one sample of a study of T cells in Graves' hyperthyroidism and ophthalmopathy. TCRdb used MiXCR to reprocess the multiplex PCR reads, holding one entry per CDR3 protein. The table includes about 580,000 distinct CDR3 sequences, just over 45% detected once. The specimen sequenced was peripheral blood or thyroid tissue (not recorded which). The receptors derive from a woman aged 18-29 years with Graves' hyperthyroidism. Both conserved end residues are part of each CDR3. The order of the fields is D gene, J gene, V gene, clone size, CDR3 protein, CDR3 DNA. The D gene is left open where the match is weak. Expanded clones get a size class; other rows say once, few or many, or leave the size out.

D: -
J: TRBJ2-1
V: TRBV14
size: -
CDR3: CASSQVKTGRSYNEQFF
DNA: TGTGCCAGCAGCCAGGTTAAAACAGGGAGGAGCTACAATGAGCAGTTCTTC

D: -
J: TRBJ1-2
V: TRBV20-1
size: -
CDR3: CSAGTMDGYTF
DNA: TGCAGTGCCGGGACGATGGATGGCTACACCTTC

D: -
J: TRBJ2-7
V: TRBV20-1
size: -
CDR3: CSANSRGDEQYF
DNA: TGCAGTGCTAATAGCAGGGGGGACGAGCAGTACTTC

D: -
J: TRBJ2-7
V: TRBV10-3
size: many
CDR3: CAISDRSYEQYF
DNA: TGTGCCATCAGCGACAGATCCTACGAGCAGTACTTC

D: -
J: TRBJ2-3
V: TRBV7-9
size: -
CDR3: CASSRRSGGTDTQYF
DNA: TGTGCCAGCAGTCGAAGGAGTGGCGGCACAGATACGCAGTATTTT

D: TRBD1
J: TRBJ1-2
V: TRBV7-9
size: -
CDR3: CASSLALAGGPGGFYTF
DNA: TGTGCCAGCAGCTTAGCCCTAGCGGGAGGGCCAGGGGGTTTCTACACCTTC

D: -
J: TRBJ1-5
V: TRBV7-9
size: few
CDR3: CASSLGASGDQETQHF
DNA: TGTGCCAGCAGCTTAGGGGCTAGCGGGGACCAAGAGACCCAGCATTTT

D: TRBD2
J: TRBJ2-1
V: TRBV7-9
size: -
CDR3: CASSELAVSSYNEQFF
DNA: TGTGCCAGCAGCGAACTAGCGGTTAGCTCCTACAATGAGCAGTTCTTC

D: -
J: TRBJ1-6
V: TRBV12-3/TRBV12-4
size: -
CDR3: CASSDRENSPLHF
DNA: TGTGCCAGCAGTGACCGAGAAAATTCACCCCTCCACTTT

D: TRBD2
J: TRBJ2-7
V: TRBV4-3
size: many
CDR3: CASSLRREGAYEQYF
DNA: TGCGCCAGCAGCCTTCGGCGGGAGGGCGCTTACGAGCAGTACTTC

D: -
J: TRBJ2-2
V: TRBV5-1
size: many
CDR3: CASSLDILHRDTGELFF
DNA: TGCGCCAGCAGCTTGGATATACTGCATCGGGACACCGGGGAGCTGTTTTTT

D: -
J: TRBJ1-1
V: TRBV9
size: many
CDR3: CASSGGTNTEAFF
DNA: TGTGCCAGCAGCGGGGGTACAAACACTGAAGCTTTCTTT

D: TRBD2
J: TRBJ2-3
V: TRBV20-1
size: few
CDR3: CTPSGRTDTQYF
DNA: TGCACCCCTAGCGGTAGGACAGATACGCAGTATTTT

D: TRBD1
J: TRBJ2-5
V: TRBV7-2
size: -
CDR3: CASSSFPRGQETQYF
DNA: TGTGCCAGCAGCTCTTTCCCCAGGGGGCAAGAGACCCAGTACTTC

D: TRBD1
J: TRBJ1-2
V: TRBV29-1
size: -
CDR3: CSRSGQGGGYGYTF
DNA: TGCAGCAGGTCGGGACAGGGAGGAGGCTATGGCTACACCTTC

D: TRBD1
J: TRBJ1-2
V: TRBV29-1
size: many
CDR3: CSVHVLQGRGYTF
DNA: TGCAGCGTTCATGTCTTACAGGGGAGAGGCTACACCTTC

D: TRBD2
J: TRBJ2-2
V: TRBV13
size: many
CDR3: CASSSDPTSAPTGELFF
DNA: TGTGCCAGCAGCTCCGACCCGACTAGCGCGCCCACCGGGGAGCTGTTTTTT

D: TRBD1
J: TRBJ2-2
V: TRBV6-5
size: many
CDR3: CASSYGTGDTGELFF
DNA: TGTGCCAGCAGTTACGGGACAGGGGACACCGGGGAGCTGTTTTTT

D: -
J: TRBJ1-4
V: TRBV12-3/TRBV12-4
size: few
CDR3: CASSLVVGHLNEKLFF
DNA: TGTGCCAGCAGTTTAGTCGTTGGACACTTGAATGAAAAACTGTTTTTT

D: TRBD1
J: TRBJ2-7
V: TRBV4-3
size: -
CDR3: CASSQVTGGIYF
DNA: TGCGCCAGCAGCCAAGTCACAGGGGGTATCTACTTC

D: TRBD2
J: TRBJ2-7
V: TRBV18
size: -
CDR3: CASSPAGGSEQYF
DNA: TGTGCCAGCTCACCAGCGGGAGGGAGCGAGCAGTACTTC

D: -
J: TRBJ1-5
V: TRBV7-9
size: many
CDR3: CASSLEGVNQPQHF
DNA: TGTGCCAGCAGCTTAGAAGGGGTTAATCAGCCCCAGCATTTT

D: -
J: TRBJ2-3
V: TRBV20-1
size: -
CDR3: CSARILRGITSTDTQYF
DNA: TGCAGTGCTAGAATTCTTAGGGGGATTACTAGCACAGATACGCAGTATTTT

D: -
J: TRBJ2-2
V: TRBV11-2
size: -
CDR3: CASALRELFF
DNA: TGTGCCAGCGCCCTGAGGGAGCTGTTTTTT

D: TRBD2
J: TRBJ2-7
V: TRBV6-5
size: -
CDR3: CASSESWLAGSYEQYF
DNA: TGTGCCAGCAGTGAATCGTGGCTAGCGGGATCCTACGAGCAGTACTTC

D: TRBD2
J: TRBJ2-5
V: TRBV4-3
size: many
CDR3: CASSQTPGLAGQETQYF
DNA: TGCGCCAGCAGCCAAACACCGGGACTAGCGGGCCAAGAGACCCAGTACTTC

D: -
J: TRBJ2-7
V: TRBV15
size: -
CDR3: CATSTSIREPSYEQYF
DNA: TGTGCCACCAGCACCTCAATTCGAGAGCCATCCTACGAGCAGTACTTC

D: -
J: TRBJ2-5
V: TRBV7-9
size: -
CDR3: CASSFGGSTEETQYF
DNA: TGTGCCAGCAGCTTTGGGGGGTCCACTGAAGAGACCCAGTACTTC

D: -
J: TRBJ2-7
V: TRBV24-1
size: -
CDR3: CATSDDTSRPYEQYF
DNA: TGTGCCACCAGTGACGATACTAGCAGACCCTACGAGCAGTACTTC

D: TRBD1
J: TRBJ2-7
V: TRBV29-1
size: -
CDR3: CSVALGTGGFYEQYF
DNA: TGCAGCGTTGCATTGGGGACAGGGGGCTTCTACGAGCAGTACTTC

D: -
J: TRBJ2-6
V: TRBV12-3/TRBV12-4
size: -
CDR3: CASSFLPGTGANVLTF
DNA: TGTGCCAGCAGTTTCTTACCCGGGACTGGGGCCAACGTCCTGACTTTC

D: -
J: TRBJ1-2
V: TRBV6-5
size: many
CDR3: CASSYSPETNYGYTF
DNA: TGTGCCAGCAGTTACTCGCCGGAAACTAACTATGGCTACACCTTC

D: -
J: TRBJ2-7
V: TRBV29-1
size: -
CDR3: CSVGQLYEQYF
DNA: TGCAGCGTTGGACAGCTCTACGAGCAGTACTTC

D: TRBD1
J: TRBJ1-6
V: TRBV19
size: many
CDR3: CATTTGGYNSPLHF
DNA: TGTGCCACAACGACAGGGGGCTATAATTCACCCCTCCACTTT

D: -
J: TRBJ1-5
V: TRBV27
size: many
CDR3: CASSSVNQPQHF
DNA: TGTGCCAGCAGCTCGGTTAATCAGCCCCAGCATTTT

D: -
J: TRBJ2-7
V: TRBV12-3/TRBV12-4
size: many
CDR3: CASSPTEPGRRLRYEQYF
DNA: TGTGCCAGCAGTCCAACCGAACCAGGCAGACGCCTTAGGTACGAGCAGTACTTC